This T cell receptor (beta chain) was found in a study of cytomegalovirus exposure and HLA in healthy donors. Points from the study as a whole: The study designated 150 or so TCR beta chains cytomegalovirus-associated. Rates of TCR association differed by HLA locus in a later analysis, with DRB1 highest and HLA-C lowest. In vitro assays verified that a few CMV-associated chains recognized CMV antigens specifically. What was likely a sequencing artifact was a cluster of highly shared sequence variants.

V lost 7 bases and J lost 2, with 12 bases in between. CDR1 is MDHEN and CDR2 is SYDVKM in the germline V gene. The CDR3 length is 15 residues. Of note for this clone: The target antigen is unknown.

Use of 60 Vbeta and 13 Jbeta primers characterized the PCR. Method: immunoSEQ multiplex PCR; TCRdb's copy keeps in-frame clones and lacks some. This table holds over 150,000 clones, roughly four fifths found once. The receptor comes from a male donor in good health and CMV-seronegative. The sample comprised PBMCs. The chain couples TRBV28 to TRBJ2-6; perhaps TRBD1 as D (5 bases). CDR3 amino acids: CASISRVPGANVLTF. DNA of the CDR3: TGTGCCAGCATCTCCAGGGTACCTGGGGCCAACGTCCTGACTTTC. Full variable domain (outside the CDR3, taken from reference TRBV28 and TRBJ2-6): DVKVTQSSRYLVKRTGEKVFLECVQDMDHENMFWYRQDPGLGLRLIYFSYDVKMKEKGDIPEGYSVSREKKERFSLILESASTNQTSMYLCASISRVPGANVLTFGAGSRLTVL.